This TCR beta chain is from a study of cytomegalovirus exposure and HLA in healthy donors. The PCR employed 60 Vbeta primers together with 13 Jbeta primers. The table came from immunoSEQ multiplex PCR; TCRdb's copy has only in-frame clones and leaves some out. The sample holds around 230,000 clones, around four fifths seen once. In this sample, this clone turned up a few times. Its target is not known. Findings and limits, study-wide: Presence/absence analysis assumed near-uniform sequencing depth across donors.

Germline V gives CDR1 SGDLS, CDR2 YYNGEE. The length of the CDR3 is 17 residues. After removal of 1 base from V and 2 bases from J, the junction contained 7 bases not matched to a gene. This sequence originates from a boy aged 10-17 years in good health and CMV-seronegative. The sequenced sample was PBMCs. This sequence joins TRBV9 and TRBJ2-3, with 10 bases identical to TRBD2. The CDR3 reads CASSVSPAGGFTDTQYF. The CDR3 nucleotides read TGTGCCAGCAGCGTATCTCCAGCGGGAGGGTTCACAGATACGCAGTATTTT.